The clone carrying this TCR beta chain came up a few times. Its antigen remains unknown. As to treatment: oral pan-JAK inhibitor, 5-10 mg twice daily. Lesional scalp punch biopsies and peripheral blood were collected from alopecia areata patients. The sample comes from a study of CD8+ T cells in alopecia areata. The authors extracted RNA and reverse transcribed it into cDNA as the sequencing template. Using immunoSEQ multiplex PCR, the repertoire was profiled, and TCRdb retains in-frame clones only, with some absent. The repertoire includes under 150,000 clones, roughly 55% of them detected once, and around 5.4% sits in the top ten. Germline V gives CDR1 SGHRS, CDR2 YFSETQ. Trimming left V 0 bases short and J 0 bases short, with 3 bases between. CDR3 length equals 13 residues. Overall study results and limits: Lesional scalp, especially alopecia totalis/universalis, showed higher clonality than normal scalp. In blood and scalp, many expanded lesional clones persisted during tofacitinib.

The receptor was isolated from a human donor with alopecia areata. This sequence joins TRBV5-1 and TRBJ1-1; D call uncertain. Sequenced here: CD4+ T cells sorted from blood, sampled at week 4, from a patient treated with tofacitinib. The CDR3 DNA is TGCGCCAGCAGCTTGGGGCTGAACACTGAAGCTTTCTTT. It yields the protein CASSLGLNTEAFF.